This TCR beta chain was found in a study of blood T cell repertoires in COVID-19. As for the study in general: Both acute and convalescent COVID-19 samples were obtained from the United States, Italy and Spain. The analysed material was cDNA or gDNA that came from T cells, B-cell-depleted T cells, or PBMCs.

J was trimmed by 6 bases and V by 7 bases; bases with no gene match: 6. The CDR3 is made up of 13 amino acids. Under the authors' procedure: Reference gene primer amplification gave estimated nucleated cell counts. Clones were read by immunoSEQ multiplex PCR, and TCRdb kept only the in-frame ones, dropping some. V and J calls and clone size are those listed in that table; D and trimming were worked out from the DNA. The sample consists of about 100,000 clones, around four fifths of them appearing once. This clone was recorded at least ten times. The receptor's source is a man in his 70s with active or convalescent COVID-19. The chain uses TRBV12-3 or TRBV12-4 and TRBJ2-7; TRBD1 matches 10 bases. Input material: peripheral blood. CDR3 amino acids: CASTSGTGVEQYF. DNA for the CDR3: TGTGCCAGCACTTCCGGGACAGGGGTCGAGCAGTACTTC.